Included here is one TCR beta chain sequence, with context. The table came from immunoSEQ multiplex PCR; TCRdb's copy has only in-frame clones and leaves some out. The sample shows about a million clones, 60% to 80% of them seen only once. This record belongs to a study of shared clonotypes between healthy human individuals. Trimming pared 4 bases from V and 2 bases from J, leaving 12 bases between. The CDR3 is 14 amino acids. Germline CDR1 is KGHSH and CDR2 is LQKENI. The TCR comes from a man younger than 35 in good health. Some clones in this sample may be carry-over from other donors' samples. The chain has TRBV18 and TRBJ2-7; weak D call: TRBD1 (6 bases). Material: memory CD4+ T cells from PBMCs. Subset described: CD45RA-negative fraction. CDR3 residues: CASSQGRGTYEQYF. The CDR3 nucleotides are TGTGCCAGCTCACAGGGCAGGGGTACCTACGAGCAGTACTTC.